These 14 T cell receptor beta chains were sequenced from one sample in a study of T cell responses to AZD1222 COVID-19 vaccine. Some clones are missing from TCRdb's copy, which holds only in-frame ones; the method was immunoSEQ multiplex PCR. This repertoire shows under 300,000 clones, about 92% found once; its top ten account for roughly 0.6%. The input for sequencing was peripheral blood, taken on day 0 of AZD1222 vaccination. Every receptor here comes from an adult in good health.

The chain couples TRBV15 to TRBJ2-5, with a possible D match to TRBD1 (6 bases). CDR1 is LNHNV and CDR2 is YYDKDF in the germline V gene (reference sequence). There are 13 residues in the CDR3. The V gene lost 6 bases and the J gene lost 4 bases, with 12 bases spanning the gap. The CDR3 loop reads CATSQGSPETQYF. The CDR3 DNA is TGTGCCACCAGTCAGGGGAGTCCAGAGACCCAGTACTTC.

V and J are TRBV27 and TRBJ1-1; D possibly corresponds to TRBD1 (6 bases). CDR3 length: 13 residues. The V gene lost 6 bases and the J gene lost 4 bases, with 12 bases spanning the gap. Germline values: CDR1 MNHEY, CDR2 SMNVEV (reference sequence). Written as DNA, the CDR3 is TGTGCCAGCAGACAGGGTGGGAGCACTGAAGCTTTCTTT. It translates to CASRQGGSTEAFF.

The count of this clone is one. This chain links TRBV28 with TRBJ1-4; a possible D gene is TRBD1 (5 bases). Germline V gives CDR1 MDHEN, CDR2 SYDVKM. Trimming removed 4 bases from V and 3 bases from J, with 12 bases in between. The CDR3 loop spans 15 amino acids. CDR3 DNA sequence: TGTGCCAGCAGTTCGACCCGGACACCTAATGAAAAACTGTTTTTT. Translating it yields CASSSTRTPNEKLFF. Combining the CDR3 with reference TRBV28 and TRBJ1-4 gives the whole variable domain DVKVTQSSRYLVKRTGEKVFLECVQDMDHENMFWYRQDPGLGLRLIYFSYDVKMKEKGDIPEGYSVSREKKERFSLILESASTNQTSMYLCASSSTRTPNEKLFFGSGTQLSVL.

The rearrangement links TRBV5-1 to TRBJ1-1, with TRBD1 as a possible D gene (6 bases). CDR3 size: 14 residues. CDR1 SGHRS and CDR2 YFSETQ come from the germline V gene. Trimming took 3 bases from V and 1 from J, leaving 10 bases between them. CDR3: CASSSLDRNTEAFF. CDR3 DNA: TGCGCCAGCAGCTCCCTGGACAGGAACACTGAAGCTTTCTTT.

This chain connects TRBV5-1 to TRBJ2-5; perhaps D is TRBD1 or TRBD2 (5 bases each). Germline CDR1 reads SGHRS; CDR2 reads YFSETQ. This CDR3 comprises 13 residues. V was clipped by 2 bases and J by 4 bases, with 9 bases between them. CDR3 sequence (DNA): TGCGCCAGCAGCTTCCGGGGCGGAGAGACCCAGTACTTC. The encoded protein is CASSFRGGETQYF. The full variable domain, in which reference TRBV5-1 and TRBJ2-5 provide the parts outside the CDR3, is KAGVTQTPRYLIKTRGQQVTLSCSPISGHRSVSWYQQTPGQGLQFLFEYFSETQRNKGNFPGRFSGRQFSNSRSEMNVSTLELGDSALYLCASSFRGGETQYFGPGTRLLVL.

The rearrangement uses TRBV27 and TRBJ1-1, with 9 bases aligning to TRBD1. V gave up 6 bases and J gave up 3 bases; unmatched junction bases: 5. The germline V gene has CDR1 MNHEY and CDR2 SMNVEV (reference sequence). The CDR3 has 14 amino acids. CDR3 sequence reads: CASSPGQGDTEAFF. In DNA form, the CDR3 reads TGTGCCAGCAGCCCGGGACAGGGAGACACTGAAGCTTTCTTT.

The genes are TRBV2 and TRBJ2-7; 10 bases align to TRBD2. In germline, CDR1 is SNHLY, CDR2 FYNNEI. CDR3 size: 13 residues. V was pared by 10 bases and J by 6 bases, with 9 bases of the junction left unmatched. Here the CDR3 DNA reads TGTGCCACCCTAAGCGGGAGGGCGACCGAGCAGTACTTC. This codes for CATLSGRATEQYF.

The rearrangement links TRBV7-9 to TRBJ2-7, with 10 bases fitting TRBD1. CDR3 size: 16 residues. From germline, CDR1 is SEHNR and CDR2 FQNEAQ (reference sequence). Trimming took 5 bases from V and 3 from J; bases not matched to a gene: 10. The CDR3 reads CASSPKLRTGGYEQYF. As DNA, the CDR3 is TGTGCCAGCAGCCCTAAACTAAGGACAGGGGGCTACGAGCAGTACTTC.

This sequence joins TRBV14 and TRBJ2-7; no firm D call. The V end lost 1 base, the J end lost 10 bases, and 14 bases lay between the germline ends. The CDR3 length is 13 residues. Germline V gene data show CDR1 as SGHDN and CDR2 as FVKESK. The DNA for the CDR3 is TGTGCCAGCAGCCAAGTAATTGCGGCAGCACAGTACTTC. It specifies CASSQVIAAAQYF.

The chain recombines TRBV29-1 with TRBJ2-1; TRBD1 is a possible D gene (6 bases). The CDR3 length is 11 residues. V lost 6 bases and J lost 9, with 12 bases in between. Germline CDR1 is SQVTM and CDR2 is ANQGSEA. CDR3 residues: CSVKGVGEQFF. The CDR3 bases are TGCAGCGTGAAGGGGGTCGGTGAGCAGTTCTTC.

V gene TRBV9 combines with J gene TRBJ2-3; TRBD2 is a possible D gene (8 bases). The ends were cut back, 0 bases at V and 1 base at J, with 18 bases in the middle. Germline CDR1 and CDR2: SGDLS and YYNGEE. This CDR3 contains 18 residues. The CDR3 region has the DNA TGTGCCAGCAGCGTAGACGGGAGGGCCACAGGGGGCACAGATACGCAGTATTTT. It is translated as CASSVDGRATGGTDTQYF.

The V call is TRBV28, the J call TRBJ1-2; a weak D match, TRBD1 (5 bases). The CDR3 covers 16 residues. V dropped 6 bases and J dropped 4 bases, with 21 bases sitting between them. From germline, CDR1 is MDHEN and CDR2 SYDVKM. CDR3 in DNA: TGTGCCAGCAGACCGCCCCCCGGGGGTCGGGTCTATGGCTACACCTTC. Its protein product is CASRPPPGGRVYGYTF.

This clone was found a few times. J is TRBJ2-1 and V is TRBV5-1; weak D call: TRBD2 (5 bases). The CDR3 covers 14 residues. V lost 0 bases to trimming and J lost 5 bases, with 9 bases between them. Germline V gene sequence: CDR1 SGHRS, CDR2 YFSETQ. The CDR3 here is CASSLAGKHNEQFF. CDR3 coding DNA: TGCGCCAGCAGCTTGGCGGGGAAGCACAATGAGCAGTTCTTC.

The chain recombines TRBV19 with TRBJ2-1; TRBD1 matches 7 bases. The CDR3 is 15 amino acids. Germline CDR1 is LNHDA and CDR2 is SQIVND (reference sequence). The ends lost 7 bases at V and 9 bases at J; junction bases unmatched: 15. The CDR3 sequence: CASKGAGRNNFEQFF. CDR3 in DNA: TGTGCCAGTAAGGGGGCCGGCCGAAATAATTTTGAGCAGTTCTTC. Variable domain in full (rest from reference TRBV19 and TRBJ2-1): DGGITQSPKYLFRKEGQNVTLSCEQNLNHDAMYWYRQDPGQGLRLIYYSQIVNDFQKGDIAEGYSVSREKKESFPLTVTSAQKNPTAFYLCASKGAGRNNFEQFFGPGTRLTVL.